This passage covers 4 T cell receptor beta chains from one sample sequenced in a study of blood T cells in healthy people across ages (dated by TCRdb to about 2015). Receptor libraries were prepared by 5' RACE. The reads were generated on an Illumina HiSeq 2500. The second PCR ran for about 6 to 12 cycles and used a J-beta primer mix along with a sample-barcoded 5' primer. TCRdb redid the processing of the public reads, applying fastp at Q25 and MiXCR, and retained in-frame beta chains. Each entry merges the rows of one CDR3 protein and shows their most common DNA and genes. This sample has around 400,000 distinct CDR3 sequences in its table, and about 52% of those were observed once. The ten top clones hold 50% to 65% of the sample. Sequencing input: blood. The receptors come from a man between 60 and 70 years old in good health.

In nucleotides, the CDR3 is TGTGCCAGCAGTGAATTTCTAGCGGGGGGTACCACAGATACGCAGTATTTT. It is translated as CASSEFLAGGTTDTQYF. This chain links TRBV25-1 with TRBJ2-3; 11 nucleotides align to TRBD2. CDR1 is MGHDK, CDR2 SYGVNS, per germline. This CDR3 has 17 amino acids. Losses at the gene ends were 1 base for V and 2 bases for J; bases not matched to a gene: 5. Full variable domain (missing parts from reference TRBV25-1 and TRBJ2-3): EADIYQTPRYLVIGTGKKITLECSQTMGHDKMYWYQQDPGMELHLIHYSYGVNSTEKGDLSSESTVSRIRTEHFPLTLESARPSHTSQYLCASSEFLAGGTTDTQYFGPGTRLTVL.

This clonotype has more than one count but fewer than ten. The chain couples TRBV7-9 to TRBJ2-5; tentative D call: TRBD1 (5 bases). The CDR3 sequence is 15 residues long. Germline-derived CDR1 and CDR2 are SEHNR and FQNEAQ (reference sequence). V lost 2 bases and J 5 bases, leaving 15 bases between the germline ends. The CDR3 DNA reads as TGTGCCAGCAGCTTAAGGCAGGGTTCCCGGGAGACCCAGTACTTC. It yields the protein CASSLRQGSRETQYF.

V and J are TRBV12-3 or TRBV12-4 and TRBJ1-4, with 8 nucleotides matching TRBD1. CDR3 length equals 19 residues. Trimming cost V 1 base and J 8 bases; bases outside gene matches: 18. The CDR3 protein is CASSLVDLEVPGQAEKLFF. The CDR3 region has the DNA TGTGCCAGCAGTTTAGTAGATCTAGAGGTACCGGGACAGGCGGAAAAACTGTTTTTT.

The chain couples TRBV19 to TRBJ2-2; maybe TRBD1 (5 bases). Between the trimmed V and J ends, which lost 3 bases and 2 bases, there was a span of 10 bases. The CDR3 runs 15 residues. CDR1 and CDR2 (germline): LNHDA, SQIVND (reference sequence). The CDR3 DNA is TGTGCCAGTAGTATGGGGCTTTTCAACACCGGGGAGCTGTTTTTT. It is translated as CASSMGLFNTGELFF.